Presented here are 7 T cell receptor beta chains from one specimen sequenced in a study of radiation and T cells in renal cell carcinoma. Noted treatment: treatment-naive control, cytoreductive nephrectomy. Libraries were prepared by immunoSEQ multiplex PCR; TCRdb keeps only in-frame clonotypes and omits some of them. Altogether some 21,000 clones are present, more than 50% being singletons, with the ten largest covering 20% to 25%. Sequenced material: tumor tissue, taken from a patient whose treatment was nephrectomy without radiotherapy. The receptors shown here come from a human donor with renal cell carcinoma.

The chain employs TRBV4-1 and TRBJ2-7, with TRBD1 matching 7 bases. This CDR3 is built from 15 residues. Germline CDR1 reads MGHRA; CDR2 reads YSYEKL. V trimming: 0 bases; J trimming: 1 base; junction bases outside the gene matches: 3. Written as DNA, the CDR3 is TGCGCCAGCAGCCAAGAGATGGGACAGTCCTACGAGCAGTACTTC. It translates to CASSQEMGQSYEQYF.

This clone was found a few times. The chain combines TRBV5-6 with TRBJ2-2; D remains ambiguous. Germline CDR1 is SGHDT and CDR2 is YYEEEE. With 2 bases removed from V and 0 bases from J, the gap between germline ends came to 5 bases. This CDR3 spans 14 amino acids. CDR3 amino acids: CASSFGPNTGELFF. CDR3 DNA sequence: TGTGCCAGCAGCTTTGGCCCGAACACCGGGGAGCTGTTTTTT.

By frequency in the sample, this clone is medium-sized (0.01 to 0.1%). The V gene is TRBV10-3, the J gene TRBJ2-7; D possibly corresponds to TRBD1 (6 bases). This CDR3 region has 14 residues. Germline CDR1 reads ENHRY; CDR2 reads SYGVKD. Trimming removed 5 bases at V and 3 bases at J, with 14 bases between. CDR3 DNA: TGTGCCATCAGTTCTCCAACAGGGAGCTACGAGCAGTACTTC. It specifies CAISSPTGSYEQYF.

This clone was observed once. V and J are TRBV7-2 and TRBJ2-3; 9 bases map to TRBD2. There are 15 residues in the CDR3. Trimming removed 5 bases from V and 5 bases from J; junction bases left unmatched: 8. CDR1 is SGHTA, CDR2 FQGNSA, per germline. Here the CDR3 reads CASSPQAGGRDTQYF. The CDR3 nucleotides are TGTGCCAGCAGCCCCCAGGCGGGGGGGAGAGATACGCAGTATTTT.

This clone was seen more than once but under ten times. J is TRBJ2-7 and V is TRBV5-4; TRBD2 matches 11 bases. The CDR3 runs to 14 residues. With 4 bases clipped from V and 2 bases from J, the junction kept 2 bases outside the gene matches. Germline CDR1 is SGHNT and CDR2 is YYREEE (reference sequence). CDR3 in amino acids: CASSTTSGAYEQYF. CDR3 nucleotides: TGTGCCAGCAGCACGACTAGCGGGGCCTACGAGCAGTACTTC.

Judged by abundance, this clone is medium-sized. The gene calls are TRBV5-1 and TRBJ1-1; D not resolved. CDR1 and CDR2 (germline): SGHRS, YFSETQ. Trimming took 7 bases from V and 1 from J, leaving 11 bases between them. The CDR3 extends over 13 amino acids. Here the CDR3 reads CASVAGANTEAFF. DNA of the CDR3: TGCGCCAGCGTCGCCGGTGCGAACACTGAAGCTTTCTTT.

The genes are TRBV6-5 and TRBJ1-1; 8 nucleotides line up with TRBD1. V gave up 6 bases and J gave up 7 bases; unmatched junction bases: 10. CDR1 MNHEY and CDR2 SVGAGI come from the germline V gene. This CDR3 spans 14 amino acids. The CDR3 spells CASSWGAGGGEAFF. CDR3 bases: TGTGCCAGCAGCTGGGGAGCAGGGGGCGGTGAAGCTTTCTTT.